Here is one T cell receptor beta chain with its context. What it binds is unknown. The data were taken from a study of T cells after yellow fever vaccination. TCRdb independently ran MiXCR on the 5' RACE reads; one entry per CDR3 protein. The table includes 450,000 to 650,000 distinct CDR3 sequences, approximately 12% detected once. The V gene's germline CDR1 is DFQATT and CDR2 SNEGSKA (reference sequence). V was pared by 0 bases and J by 5 bases, with 7 bases of the junction left unmatched. The CDR3 is made up of 15 amino acids. Study results and limitations: Abundant clonotypes from the bulk population could contaminate FACS-sorted repertoires.

The clonotype was recovered from a man aged 25 to 40 who received the YFV17D yellow fever vaccine. The chain combines TRBV20-1 with TRBJ2-5; 9 bases match TRBD2. Here the sequenced sample was PBMCs, taken on the day of the yellow fever booster vaccination. In DNA form, the CDR3 reads TGCAGTGCTAGAGATGGCGGGAGGGCGGTGGAGACCCAGTACTTC. It codes for CSARDGGRAVETQYF.